This T cell receptor beta chain was identified in a study of human T cells and chemical hapten exposure. Germline CDR1 and CDR2: MGHRA and YSYEKL. Trimming stripped 1 base from V and 7 bases from J, with 10 bases between. There are 13 residues in the CDR3. In TCRdb, the RACE reads were re-called with MiXCR into one record per CDR3 protein. The sample includes some 360,000 distinct CDR3 sequences, 5.1% seen only once; the top ten take 2% to 3%. As for time point: pre-sensitization, week 0. Stated treatment: therapeutic diphenylcyclopropenone sensitization with weekly scalp DPC. Prior to application of each patch test, blood was drawn.

This chain joins TRBV4-1 and TRBJ1-1; no clear D. This specimen was whole blood, taken in connection with sensitization to the hapten diphenylcyclopropenone (DPC). This sequence originates from a woman in her 50s with alopecia areata. Some clones in this sample may be carry-over from other donors' samples. DNA of the CDR3: TGCGCCAGCAGCCAAGTCGAGGGAGATGAAGCTTTCTTT. It yields the protein CASSQVEGDEAFF.